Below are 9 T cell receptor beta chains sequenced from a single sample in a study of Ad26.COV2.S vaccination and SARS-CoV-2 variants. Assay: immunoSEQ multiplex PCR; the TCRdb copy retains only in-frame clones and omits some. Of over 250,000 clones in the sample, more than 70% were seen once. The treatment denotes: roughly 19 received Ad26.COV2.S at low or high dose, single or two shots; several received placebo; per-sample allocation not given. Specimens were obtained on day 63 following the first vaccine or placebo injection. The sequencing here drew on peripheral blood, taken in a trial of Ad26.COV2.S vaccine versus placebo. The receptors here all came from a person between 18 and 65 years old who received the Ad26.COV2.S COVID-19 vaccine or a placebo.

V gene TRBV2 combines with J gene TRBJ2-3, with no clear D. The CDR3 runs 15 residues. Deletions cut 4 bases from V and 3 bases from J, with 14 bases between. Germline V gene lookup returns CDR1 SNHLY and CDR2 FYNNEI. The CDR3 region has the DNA TGTGCCAGCAGTGTAAGGGTAGTGGGTACAGATACGCAGTATTTT. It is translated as CASSVRVVGTDTQYF.

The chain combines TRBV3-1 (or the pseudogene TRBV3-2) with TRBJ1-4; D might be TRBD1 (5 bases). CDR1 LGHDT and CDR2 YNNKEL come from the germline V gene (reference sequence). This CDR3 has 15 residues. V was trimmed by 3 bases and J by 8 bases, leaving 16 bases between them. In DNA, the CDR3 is TGTGCCAGCAGCCACAGACAGCAAGTCCTGGAAAAACTGTTTTTT. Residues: CASSHRQQVLEKLFF.

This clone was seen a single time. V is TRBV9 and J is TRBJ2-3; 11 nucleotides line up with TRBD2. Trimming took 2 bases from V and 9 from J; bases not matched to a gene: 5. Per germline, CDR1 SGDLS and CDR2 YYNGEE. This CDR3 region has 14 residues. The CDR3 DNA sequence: TGTGCCAGCAGCGTGATGCTAGCGGGAGGAACGCAGTATTTT. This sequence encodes CASSVMLAGGTQYF.

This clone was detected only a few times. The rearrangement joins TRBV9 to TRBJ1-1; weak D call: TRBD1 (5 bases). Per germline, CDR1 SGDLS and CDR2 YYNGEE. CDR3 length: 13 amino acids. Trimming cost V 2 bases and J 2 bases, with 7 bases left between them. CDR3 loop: CASSVTGNTEAFF. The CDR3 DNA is TGTGCCAGCAGCGTTACAGGAAACACTGAAGCTTTCTTT.

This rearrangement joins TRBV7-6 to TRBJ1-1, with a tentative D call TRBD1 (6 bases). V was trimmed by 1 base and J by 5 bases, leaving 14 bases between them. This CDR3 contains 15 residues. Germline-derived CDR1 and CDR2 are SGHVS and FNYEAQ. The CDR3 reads CASSLGVGARTEAFF. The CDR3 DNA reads TGTGCCAGCAGCTTAGGGGTGGGGGCTCGGACTGAAGCTTTCTTT.

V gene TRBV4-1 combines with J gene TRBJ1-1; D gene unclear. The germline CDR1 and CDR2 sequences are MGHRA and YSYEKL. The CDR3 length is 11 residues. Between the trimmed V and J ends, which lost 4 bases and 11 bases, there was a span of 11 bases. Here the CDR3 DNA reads TGCGCCAGCAGCCGCGGGAATGGGGCTTTCTTT. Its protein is CASSRGNGAFF.

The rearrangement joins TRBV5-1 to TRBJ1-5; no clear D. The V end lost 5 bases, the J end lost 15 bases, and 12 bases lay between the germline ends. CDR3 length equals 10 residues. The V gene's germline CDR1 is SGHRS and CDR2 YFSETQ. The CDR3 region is CASRLPGGHF. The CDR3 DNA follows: TGCGCCAGCAGATTACCGGGTGGGCATTTT. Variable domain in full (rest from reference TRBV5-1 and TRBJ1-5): KAGVTQTPRYLIKTRGQQVTLSCSPISGHRSVSWYQQTPGQGLQFLFEYFSETQRNKGNFPGRFSGRQFSNSRSEMNVSTLELGDSALYLCASRLPGGHFGDGTRLSIL.

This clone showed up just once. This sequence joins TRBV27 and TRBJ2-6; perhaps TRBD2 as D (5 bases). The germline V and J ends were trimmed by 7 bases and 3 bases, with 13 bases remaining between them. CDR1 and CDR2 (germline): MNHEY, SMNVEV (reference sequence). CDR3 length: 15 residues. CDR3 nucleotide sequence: TGTGCCAGCACTACCAGGCGGGTTGGGGCCAACGTCCTGACTTTC. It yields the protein CASTTRRVGANVLTF.

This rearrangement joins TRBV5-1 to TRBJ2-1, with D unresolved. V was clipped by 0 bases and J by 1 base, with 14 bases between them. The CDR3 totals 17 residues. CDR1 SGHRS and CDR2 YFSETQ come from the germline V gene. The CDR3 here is CASSLELLVGSYNEQFF. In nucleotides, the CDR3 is TGCGCCAGCAGCTTGGAACTCTTAGTGGGATCCTACAATGAGCAGTTCTTC.